The TCR beta chain described here comes from a study of T cells after yellow fever vaccination. From the 5' RACE reads, TCRdb called clonotypes with MiXCR, one entry per CDR3 protein. The sample holds hundreds of thousands of distinct CDR3 sequences, 3.6% seen once. The V and J ends lost 3 bases and 5 bases, in that order; junction bases with no gene match: 8. The length of the CDR3 is 16 residues. This receptor was identified in a man aged 18 to 35 who received the YFV17D yellow fever vaccine. This sequence joins TRBV12-3 or TRBV12-4 and TRBJ1-5, with 9 bases identical to TRBD1. This material consisted of PBMCs, taken on the day of the yellow fever booster vaccination. CDR3 residues: CASSFLAGQGDQPQHF. DNA for the CDR3: TGTGCCAGCAGTTTCTTAGCGGGACAGGGTGATCAGCCCCAGCATTTT.